This record covers a single T cell receptor beta chain. It lacks a known antigen. The sample holds no much larger clone one base away, and base qualities are not on file. V was cut back by 4 bases and J by 1 base, leaving a gap of 20 bases between them. From the cysteine through the phenylalanine, the CDR3 covers 17 amino acids. Here the CDR3 DNA is all that survives: 51 bases in frame from base 1. The germline V gene encodes CDR1 MNHEY and CDR2 SMNVEV (reference sequence). Immediately after resection, surgical brain or tumor specimens were cryofrozen in liquid nitrogen, and peripheral blood cells were collected at the same time. This sample is part of a study of glioma-infiltrating T cells (dated by TCRdb to 2016 to 2018). With respect to the entire study: The low-grade gliomas were WHO grade II oligodendrogliomas or astrocytomas, while the glioblastomas were WHO grade IV tumors sampled at initial diagnosis rather than at recurrent diagnosis. Sequencing of TCR alpha- and beta-chain repertoires was performed on glioma tissue, on non-neoplastic brain tissue, and on matched peripheral blood mononuclear cells. Three low-grade glioma patients, under ten primary glioblastoma patients, and three non-glioma patients who contributed non-neoplastic brain tissue made up the paired cohort. For blood libraries, the target was roughly 4- to 11-fold sequencing coverage of approximately 1 million peripheral T cells. Glioma patients received dexamethasone for six or fewer days before surgery. Each tissue-infiltrating repertoire was compared with the same patient's peripheral blood repertoire to measure divergence between tissue and blood T-cell populations.

The iRepertoire nested amplicon-rescue multiplex PCR (arm-PCR) platform was used to amplify TCR alpha and beta CDR3 regions from RNA. For one-step reverse transcription and amplification, roughly 85-400 ng of tissue mRNA or PBMC total RNA was used as input. Following bead purification, Illumina adapters were added by a secondary multiplex PCR, and libraries between 200 and 400 bp were gel-purified. Internal 6-nucleotide barcodes were carried by the libraries and were used for demultiplexing. Libraries were sequenced on an Illumina MiSeq with 2x220 or 2x250 nucleotide paired-end reads. On the study's bioinformatics: Paired reads were merged with FLASH 1.2.11 and aligned to the GRCh37 human genome with BWA-MEM before extracting TRA and TRB reads. For V and J assignment, an IMGT-derived reference of cassette sequences and CDR3 motifs that included pseudogenes was used. Reads were translated in three frames, and productive CDR3s were defined by a C…FGXG motif without stop codons. Unique combinations of V-J cassette pair and CDR3 amino acid sequence were defined as clonotypes. Reads were filtered by Hamming distance, thresholded by each sample's sequence error rate in mapped regions. Clones were called with MiXCR by TCRdb after fastp trimmed the public reads at Q25, and only in-frame beta chains were retained. Each entry is one CDR3 protein sequence, shown with its most common DNA and genes. The V and J calls here are based on TCRdb, not the publication. The sample table contains 300,000 to 400,000 distinct CDR3 sequences; only one count was recorded for roughly two fifths of them. 12% of the sample lies in the top ten.

Study-level results and caveats: Very few CDR3 sequences were shared between tissue and blood, attributed to high CDR3 diversity and limited sampling. The group comparisons were based on small numbers of patients: three non-neoplastic, three low-grade glioma and seven to nine glioblastoma patients. In non-neoplastic patients, VJ-independent divergence between tissue and blood fell below expectation, whereas in all gliomas, and especially in low-grade gliomas, the divergence rose above expectation. Patients with low tissue-blood divergence were marked by a signature set of shared blood CDR3 motifs, and that set was depleted in highly divergent patients.

The sample consisted of glioma tissue, nonneoplastic brain tissue, or PBMCs (not recorded which). The TCR was taken from a human donor with low-grade glioma or glioblastoma, undergoing nonglioma brain surgery, or in good health (not recorded which). The rearrangement combines TRBV27 with TRBJ2-7, and the D gene may be TRBD2, 5 bases matching. The DNA sequence is given as TGTGCCAGCAGTTCCCGGCTCGACGGAGGCTTGTCCTACGAGCAGTACTTC. The translation is CASSSRLDGGLSYEQYF.